The clone carrying this T cell receptor beta chain was counted a single time. Its antigen is undetermined. This entry belongs to a study of lymphopenia after photon versus proton radiotherapy. The assay was immunoSEQ multiplex PCR, and TCRdb's table has in-frame clones only and misses some. The sample includes approximately 16,000 clones, 70% to 90% of them seen just once. The CDR3 loop spans 14 amino acids. V dropped 0 bases and J dropped 2 bases, with 9 bases sitting between them. Germline V lookup: CDR1 SGHRS, CDR2 YFSETQ. Study-wide results and caveats: In patients who died, overall survival fell as post-nadir TCR diversity dropped more.

This chain uses TRBV5-1 with TRBJ2-7, with no clear D. The sequence was obtained from a man between 65 and 79 years old with pancreatic cancer. The sequencing used peripheral blood, collected from a patient treated with proton-based radiotherapy. The CDR3 coding sequence is TGCGCCAGCAGCTTGGATGAGGACCCCTACGAGCAGTACTTC. The encoded protein is CASSLDEDPYEQYF. Supplemented by reference TRBV5-1 and TRBJ2-7, the full variable domain reads KAGVTQTPRYLIKTRGQQVTLSCSPISGHRSVSWYQQTPGQGLQFLFEYFSETQRNKGNFPGRFSGRQFSNSRSEMNVSTLELGDSALYLCASSLDEDPYEQYFGPGTRLTVT.